Listed here are 19 T cell receptor beta chains from one sample, sequenced in a study of T-cell memory formation after mild COVID-19. In TCRdb, the 5' RACE reads were re-called with MiXCR into one record per CDR3 protein. This table has a few hundred thousand distinct CDR3 sequences, less than 20% appearing once. The sequenced sample consisted of PBMCs or a T cell subset sorted from them (not recorded which). The source is a man between 18 and 29 years old who had mild COVID-19 (a few samples of this study predate the infection). Cell type and time point are not known.

This clonotype was detected many times. The rearrangement uses TRBV18 and TRBJ2-7, with D tentatively TRBD2 (5 bases). This CDR3 spans 14 amino acids. The V and J ends lost 3 bases and 6 bases respectively, with 15 bases between them. Germline-derived CDR1 and CDR2 are KGHSH and LQKENI. CDR3 sequence reads: CASSPGVTLGEQYF. The CDR3 coding sequence is TGTGCCAGCTCACCCGGGGTGACGCTAGGCGAGCAGTACTTC.

The V and J genes are TRBV15 and TRBJ2-3; 8 positions agree with TRBD2. V trimming: 2 bases; J trimming: 1 base; junction bases outside the gene matches: 5. The CDR3 has 16 residues. The germline CDR1 and CDR2 sequences are LNHNV and YYDKDF (reference sequence). The CDR3 DNA reads as TGTGCCACCAGCAGAACAGGCGGGGGGCGCACAGATACGCAGTATTTT. It yields the protein CATSRTGGGRTDTQYF.

This clonotype was seen a handful of times. The CDR3 nucleotides read TGCAGCGCCACTAGCCCAAGCACAGATACGCAGTATTTT. It specifies CSATSPSTDTQYF. The V call is TRBV29-1, the J call TRBJ2-3; maybe TRBD2 (6 bases). CDR3 size: 13 residues. Germline CDR1 is SQVTM and CDR2 is ANQGSEA. The ends were cut back, 7 bases at V and 0 bases at J, with 11 bases in the middle.

This clonotype has more than one count but fewer than ten. This rearrangement joins TRBV7-9 to TRBJ1-2; no reliable D call. Germline V gene lookup returns CDR1 SEHNR and CDR2 FQNEAQ (reference sequence). The CDR3 length is 12 residues. V lost 11 bases and J lost 1, with 11 bases in between. The CDR3 here is CAHSRGNYGYTF. The CDR3 DNA is TGTGCCCACAGTCGGGGTAACTATGGCTACACCTTC. Full variable domain (missing parts from reference TRBV7-9 and TRBJ1-2): DTGVSQNPRHKITKRGQNVTFRCDPISEHNRLYWYRQTLGQGPEFLTYFQNEAQLEKSRLLSDRFSAERPKGSFSTLEIQRTEQGDSAMYLCAHSRGNYGYTFGSGTRLTVV.

A few counts support this clonotype. The chain couples TRBV4-3 to TRBJ2-2; possibly TRBD2 for D (5 bases). From germline, CDR1 is LGHNA and CDR2 YSLEER. The CDR3 runs 19 residues. V lost 0 bases to trimming and J lost 3 bases, with 20 bases between them. In nucleotides, the CDR3 is TGCGCCAGCAGCCAAGATTGGCCGCCTCGGGGTGGTGACACCGGGGAGCTGTTTTTT. Its protein is CASSQDWPPRGGDTGELFF.

The chain recombines TRBV2 with TRBJ2-5; D uncertain. This CDR3 is 12 amino acids long. Trimming cost V 2 bases and J 0 bases, with 1 base left between them. Germline V gene data show CDR1 as SNHLY and CDR2 as FYNNEI. The CDR3 here is CASSEYQETQYF. In DNA, the CDR3 is TGTGCCAGCAGTGAATACCAAGAGACCCAGTACTTC. Using reference TRBV2 and TRBJ2-5 for the parts outside the CDR3, the full variable domain is EPEVTQTPSHQVTQMGQEVILRCVPISNHLYFYWYRQILGQKVEFLVSFYNNEISEKSEIFDDQFSVERPDGSNFTLKIRSTKLEDSAMYFCASSEYQETQYFGPGTRLLVL.

This clonotype was picked up many times. The gene calls are TRBV15 and TRBJ1-2; 7 bases agree with TRBD1. Germline V gives CDR1 LNHNV, CDR2 YYDKDF (reference sequence). V shed 5 bases and J 8 bases; nucleotides not matched to a gene: 11. The CDR3 spans 14 residues. In DNA form, the CDR3 reads TGTGCCACCAGCGCCCGACAGGGCCTGTGGGGCTACACCTTC. This encodes CATSARQGLWGYTF.

This clonotype has just a few counts. The rearrangement uses TRBV6-4 and TRBJ1-5; weak D call: TRBD1 (5 bases). CDR1 MRHNA and CDR2 SNTAGT come from the germline V gene. V was shortened by 3 bases and J by 2 bases, with 8 bases between the two germline ends. The CDR3 has 14 residues. CDR3 bases: TGTGCCAGCAGTGAGCAGGGTGGCAATCAGCCCCAGCATTTT. This translates into CASSEQGGNQPQHF.

J is TRBJ1-6 and V is TRBV4-1; perhaps TRBD1 as D (5 bases). V lost 0 bases to trimming and J lost 13 bases, with 7 bases between them. The CDR3 runs to 12 residues. The germline CDR1 and CDR2 sequences are MGHRA and YSYEKL. For the CDR3, the DNA is TGCGCCAGCAGCCAAGACGGGACGCCCCTCCACTTT. This codes for CASSQDGTPLHF.

Here the CDR3 reads CASSWGLAANEQFF. The CDR3 DNA reads TGTGCCAGCAGCTGGGGACTAGCGGCCAATGAGCAGTTCTTC. The chain employs TRBV7-6 and TRBJ2-1; TRBD2 agrees at 11 bases. The CDR3 runs 14 residues. Germline trimming cut 4 bases from V and 6 bases from J; bases unmatched to any gene: 2. Germline CDR1 SGHVS, CDR2 FNYEAQ.

The chain links TRBV5-1 to TRBJ2-3; weak D call: TRBD1 (6 bases). The CDR3 is 17 amino acids. Germline CDR1 and CDR2: SGHRS and YFSETQ. Deletions cut 1 base from V and 4 bases from J, with 19 bases between. The CDR3 loop is CASSLPLLGAGADTQYF. The CDR3 DNA reads TGCGCCAGCAGCTTGCCCCTTCTGGGGGCCGGCGCAGATACGCAGTATTTT.

The V gene is TRBV15, the J gene TRBJ1-5, with TRBD1 matching over 10 bases. The junction had 3 bases not matched to a gene; V was cut back by 5 bases and J by 8 bases. The CDR3 is 13 residues long. Germline V CDR1 and CDR2: LNHNV, YYDKDF (reference sequence). CDR3: CATSGQGGEPQHF. Written as DNA, the CDR3 is TGTGCCACCAGCGGACAGGGGGGGGAGCCCCAGCATTTT.

This clonotype was counted only a few times. This chain joins TRBV27 and TRBJ2-7; no reliable D call. The CDR3 covers 14 residues. V dropped 2 bases and J dropped 3 bases, with 11 bases sitting between them. Germline CDR1 reads MNHEY; CDR2 reads SMNVEV (reference sequence). CDR3 sequence: CASSLRAPSYEQYF. CDR3 coding DNA: TGTGCCAGCAGTTTAAGGGCCCCCAGCTACGAGCAGTACTTC.

This chain uses TRBV30 with TRBJ2-5, with a weak D call TRBD1 (6 bases). V was pared by 2 bases and J by 9 bases, with 16 bases between. Germline assignment: CDR1 GTSNPN and CDR2 SVGIG (reference sequence). The CDR3 loop spans 13 amino acids. CDR3 loop: CAWSFGQPESQYF. Here the CDR3 DNA reads TGTGCCTGGAGTTTTGGACAGCCGGAGTCCCAGTACTTC.

This chain joins TRBV2 and TRBJ2-1, with 10 bases that match TRBD1. The CDR3 is 14 residues long. The V gene end was trimmed by 6 bases and the J gene end by 8 bases; junction bases not matched to a gene: 7. Germline loops: CDR1 SNHLY, CDR2 FYNNEI. This chain's CDR3 is CASSGDRGLDEQFF. For the CDR3, the DNA is TGTGCCAGCAGCGGGGACAGGGGTTTGGATGAGCAGTTCTTC.

This sequence joins TRBV20-1 and TRBJ2-3; D possibly uses TRBD1 or TRBD2 (6 bases each). V was trimmed by 6 bases and J by 4 bases, leaving 17 bases between them. The CDR3 spans 14 residues. Germline CDR1 DFQATT, CDR2 SNEGSKA (reference sequence). The CDR3 nucleotides read TGCAGTGCCCGGGGGCAACAGCTCGCAGATACGCAGTATTTT. Its protein is CSARGQQLADTQYF.

This clonotype was seen a handful of times. The rearrangement uses TRBV7-6 and TRBJ2-7, with D possibly being TRBD1 or TRBD2 (6 bases each). Trimming left V 1 base short and J 7 bases short, with 11 bases between. Germline V gene lookup returns CDR1 SGHVS and CDR2 FNYEAQ. CDR3 length: 13 residues. The CDR3 spells CASSLDGGWEQYF. CDR3 nucleotide sequence: TGTGCCAGCAGCTTAGACGGGGGCTGGGAGCAGTACTTC.

This clonotype was seen only a few times. The V call is TRBV12-3 or TRBV12-4, the J call TRBJ1-5, with D hard to call. This CDR3 comprises 13 residues. Trimming removed 5 bases from V and 2 bases from J, with 7 bases in between. CDR3 sequence reads: CASSRLGNQPQHF. In nucleotides, the CDR3 is TGTGCCAGCAGTAGACTTGGCAATCAGCCCCAGCATTTT.

The chain recombines TRBV9 with TRBJ2-7; D is tentatively TRBD1 or TRBD2 (6 bases each). The CDR3 loop spans 14 amino acids. In germline, CDR1 is SGDLS, CDR2 YYNGEE. Trimming shortened V by 4 bases and J by 6 bases, and 17 bases separated the two germline ends. This CDR3 reads CASSSHMGGPEQYV. CDR3 sequence (DNA): TGTGCCAGCAGCTCCCACATGGGGGGCCCCGAGCAGTACGTC.